This T cell receptor beta chain comes out of a study of blood T cell repertoires in COVID-19. Study summary: Sites across the United States, Italy and Spain contributed samples from acute and convalescent COVID-19.

Germline V gene data show CDR1 as SGDLS and CDR2 as YYNGEE. After removal of 4 bases from V and 3 bases from J, the junction contained 6 bases not matched to a gene. This CDR3 comprises 17 residues. Under the authors' procedure: Estimation of nucleated cell counts relied on the amplification of reference gene primers. Repertoires were generated with immunoSEQ multiplex PCR, while TCRdb's copy carries only in-frame clones and drops some. V, J and clone size reflect that table, while D and trimming were determined from the DNA. In the table there are 300,000 to 400,000 clones, around 83% of which are singletons.

The V and J genes are TRBV9 and TRBJ2-2, with 13 bases lining up with TRBD2. Sequencing was carried out using peripheral blood. The clonotype was recovered from a man in his thirties or forties with active or convalescent COVID-19. The CDR3 bases are TGTGCCAGCAGCCCACTAGCGGGGGGGCGGGACACCGGGGAGCTGTTTTTT. Its protein is CASSPLAGGRDTGELFF.